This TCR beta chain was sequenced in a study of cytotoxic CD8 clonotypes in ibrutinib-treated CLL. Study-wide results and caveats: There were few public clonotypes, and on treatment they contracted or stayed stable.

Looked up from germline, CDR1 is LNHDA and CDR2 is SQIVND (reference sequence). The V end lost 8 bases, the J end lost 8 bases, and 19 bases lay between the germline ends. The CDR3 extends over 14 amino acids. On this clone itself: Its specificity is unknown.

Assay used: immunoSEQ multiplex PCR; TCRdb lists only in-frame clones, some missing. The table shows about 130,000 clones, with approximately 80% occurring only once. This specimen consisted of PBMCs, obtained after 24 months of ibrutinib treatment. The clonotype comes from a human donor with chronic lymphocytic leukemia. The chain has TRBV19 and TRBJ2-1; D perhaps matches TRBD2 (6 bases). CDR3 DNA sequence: TGTGCCAGTGCCGGACGGGACTTCGTCCATGAGCAGTTCTTC. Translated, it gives CASAGRDFVHEQFF. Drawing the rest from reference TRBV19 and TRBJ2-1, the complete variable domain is DGGITQSPKYLFRKEGQNVTLSCEQNLNHDAMYWYRQDPGQGLRLIYYSQIVNDFQKGDIAEGYSVSREKKESFPLTVTSAQKNPTAFYLCASAGRDFVHEQFFGPGTRLTVL.